The 15 T cell receptor beta chains presented below share a single source sample, sequenced in a study of persistence of HIV-infected CD4 T cells. Cells were stimulated with overlapping HIV-1 Gag 15-mer peptides. CD40L-negative CD69-negative CD45RO-high memory CD4+ T cells were sorted as populations depleted of antigen-responding cells. These receptors lack a known antigen. Sequencing used immunoSEQ version 4 in survey mode. Generated by immunoSEQ multiplex PCR, the TCRdb table keeps only in-frame clones and is missing some. The sample records 30,000 to 45,000 clones, 82% being singletons. The sequenced sample was cultured CD4+ T cells from PBMCs, obtained from a patient who received antiretroviral therapy. These receptors all come from an adult with HIV. The donor label of this sample is uncertain.

This clone showed up just once. The CDR3 DNA sequence: TGTGCTAGTGGTTTCCTAGGAGAGACCCAGTACTTC. This gives the protein CASGFLGETQYF. V usage is TRBV12-5 and J usage is TRBJ2-5; D gene uncertain. The CDR3 is 12 amino acids. Germline CDR1 LGHNT, CDR2 FRNRAP. With 3 bases removed from V and 4 bases from J, the gap between germline ends came to 6 bases.

This clone was seen more than once but under ten times. The J gene is TRBJ1-2, the V gene TRBV5-4; D is ambiguous. Trimming left V 4 bases short and J 0 bases short, with 7 bases between. This CDR3 has 13 residues. From germline, CDR1 is SGHNT and CDR2 YYREEE (reference sequence). The CDR3 is CASSMITNYGYTF. CDR3 coding DNA: TGTGCCAGCAGCATGATAACTAACTATGGCTACACCTTC.

The CDR3 region has the DNA TGTGCCAGCCGACCAAGGGGGGATACGCAGTATTTT. Translated: CASRPRGDTQYF. The chain joins TRBV25-1 to TRBJ2-3; possibly TRBD1 for D (6 bases). The V gene's germline CDR1 is MGHDK and CDR2 SYGVNS. The CDR3 covers 12 residues. Deletions cut 8 bases from V and 6 bases from J, with 12 bases between.

V usage is TRBV9 and J usage is TRBJ2-7; a weak D match, TRBD2 (6 bases). The germline gives CDR1 SGDLS, CDR2 YYNGEE. The CDR3 runs 14 residues. Trimming took off 8 bases at V and 6 bases at J, with 21 bases between the two ends. CDR3 nucleotide sequence: TGTGCCAGGGAGGGTGCGAGATCGGACGGCGAGCAGTACGTC. Its translation is CAREGARSDGEQYV.

This chain links TRBV7-2 with TRBJ2-3, with 7 bases matching TRBD2. CDR1 is SGHTA, CDR2 FQGNSA, per germline. J gave up 4 bases and V 1 base, and 2 bases lay outside the gene matches. CDR3 length equals 14 residues. CDR3 in DNA: TGTGCCAGCAGCTTAGGACTAGCAGCAGATACGCAGTATTTT. The encoded protein is CASSLGLAADTQYF.

This clone was detected once. This chain uses TRBV5-1 with TRBJ2-3, with 8 bases aligning to TRBD2. Losses at the gene ends were 2 bases for V and 2 bases for J; bases not matched to a gene: 4. This CDR3 is 15 amino acids long. From germline, CDR1 is SGHRS and CDR2 YFSETQ. The CDR3 sequence is CASSLNGGATDTQYF. The CDR3 nucleotides read TGCGCCAGCAGCTTAAACGGGGGGGCCACAGATACGCAGTATTTT. Filled out from reference TRBV5-1 and TRBJ2-3, the complete variable domain reads KAGVTQTPRYLIKTRGQQVTLSCSPISGHRSVSWYQQTPGQGLQFLFEYFSETQRNKGNFPGRFSGRQFSNSRSEMNVSTLELGDSALYLCASSLNGGATDTQYFGPGTRLTVL.

The chain joins TRBV30 to TRBJ1-6, with D perhaps TRBD1 (6 bases). This CDR3 comprises 13 residues. Trimming left V 6 bases short and J 7 bases short, with 13 bases between. CDR1 is GTSNPN and CDR2 is SVGIG in the germline V gene (reference sequence). CDR3 DNA sequence: TGTGCCTGTAACAGGGTGGCCAATTCACCCCTCCACTTT. This encodes CACNRVANSPLHF.

V usage is TRBV29-1 and J usage is TRBJ1-2; tentative D call: TRBD1 (5 bases). Germline lookup yields CDR1 SQVTM and CDR2 ANQGSEA. The germline V and J ends were trimmed by 1 base and 8 bases, with 14 bases remaining between them. The CDR3 runs 13 residues. The CDR3 loop reads CSVEGARGRGYTF. The CDR3 DNA sequence: TGCAGCGTTGAAGGGGCGAGGGGCAGAGGCTACACCTTC.

The CDR3 DNA reads TGCGCCAGCAGCTTGGAAGGACAGGGCCGTTCAGATACGCAGTATTTT. Translating gives CASSLEGQGRSDTQYF. The gene calls are TRBV5-1 and TRBJ2-3; TRBD1 matches at 8 bases. There are 16 residues in the CDR3. J gave up 4 bases and V 0 bases, and 7 bases lay outside the gene matches. Germline CDR1 SGHRS, CDR2 YFSETQ.

This rearrangement joins TRBV28 to TRBJ1-1; perhaps TRBD1 as D (6 bases). This CDR3 region has 17 residues. Trimming removed 5 bases from V and 1 base from J, with 20 bases in between. Germline V CDR1 and CDR2: MDHEN, SYDVKM. DNA of the CDR3: TGTGCCAGCAGTCTCCACAGGGATGTAGGTCCGAACACTGAAGCTTTCTTT. Translated: CASSLHRDVGPNTEAFF.

This clone was found once. The chain employs TRBV7-8 and TRBJ2-6, with a possible D match to TRBD2 (6 bases). Per the germline V gene, CDR1 is SGHVS and CDR2 is FQNEAQ. Trimming removed 5 bases at V and 0 bases at J, with 11 bases between. The CDR3 has 16 residues. CDR3 nucleotide sequence: TGTGCCAGCAGCCGCGGGGAGAGCTCTGGGGCCAACGTCCTGACTTTC. It specifies CASSRGESSGANVLTF.

The chain employs TRBV29-1 and TRBJ2-2; 8 positions match TRBD1. The CDR3 totals 15 residues. Germline-derived CDR1 and CDR2 are SQVTM and ANQGSEA. With 7 bases clipped from V and 3 bases from J, the junction kept 10 bases outside the gene matches. DNA for the CDR3: TGCAGCGCGGCGAAGGACAGGGCCTACACCGGGGAGCTGTTTTTT. It specifies CSAAKDRAYTGELFF.

The rearrangement joins TRBV3-1 (or the pseudogene TRBV3-2) to TRBJ1-1; D is undetermined. Germline CDR1 LGHDT, CDR2 YNNKEL (reference sequence). This CDR3 comprises 13 residues. Deletions cut 6 bases from V and 4 bases from J, with 12 bases between. DNA for the CDR3: TGTGCCAGCAGGGGTCGAAGAAGCACTGAAGCTTTCTTT. Residues: CASRGRRSTEAFF.

The chain employs TRBV5-8 and TRBJ2-3; D perhaps matches TRBD1 (6 bases). This CDR3 spans 16 amino acids. Trimming shortened V by 6 bases and J by 1 base, and 18 bases separated the two germline ends. Per the germline V gene, CDR1 is SGHTS and CDR2 is YDEGEE. The CDR3 here is CASTFGLRQGTDTQYF. The CDR3 DNA is TGTGCCAGCACCTTTGGGCTTCGACAGGGCACAGATACGCAGTATTTT.

The genes are TRBV3-1 (or the pseudogene TRBV3-2) and TRBJ1-2; 10 bases agree with TRBD1. J gave up 2 bases and V 0 bases, and 0 bases lay outside the gene matches. CDR3 length: 15 residues. From germline, CDR1 is LGHDT and CDR2 YNNKEL (reference sequence). CDR3 in DNA: TGTGCCAGCAGCCAAGAGGGACAGGGGAACTATGGCTACACCTTC. Translating gives CASSQEGQGNYGYTF.